The 21 T cell receptor beta chains in this list originate from one sample, sequenced in a study of T cells after somatic rescue of genetic block. Some clones are missing from TCRdb's copy, which holds only in-frame ones; the method was immunoSEQ multiplex PCR. The sample comprises 110,000 or so clones, just over 90% of which are singletons, and roughly 1.5% rests with the top ten. Sequenced input: peripheral blood mononuclear cells (PBMCs). These receptors were taken from a woman younger than 30.

The CDR3 protein is CASSSSLSTDTQYF. The CDR3 DNA reads TGTGCCAGCTCATCCAGCCTTAGCACAGATACGCAGTATTTT. V and J are TRBV18 and TRBJ2-3; D not resolved. The V gene's germline CDR1 is KGHSH and CDR2 LQKENI. The CDR3 is 14 residues long. Between the trimmed V and J ends, which lost 5 bases and 0 bases, there was a span of 9 bases.

Only a few counts were recorded for this clone. V usage is TRBV5-1 and J usage is TRBJ1-1; no firm D call. This CDR3 comprises 13 residues. CDR1 is SGHRS and CDR2 is YFSETQ in the germline V gene. The V and J ends lost 1 base and 1 base respectively, with 5 bases between them. For the CDR3, the DNA is TGCGCCAGCAGCTTGAAGGAGAACACTGAAGCTTTCTTT. Translated, it gives CASSLKENTEAFF.

This clone was seen just once. This chain uses TRBV9 with TRBJ2-3; D is perhaps TRBD2 (6 bases). The CDR3 extends over 15 amino acids. With 1 base removed from V and 0 bases from J, the gap between germline ends came to 9 bases. Germline loops: CDR1 SGDLS, CDR2 YYNGEE. The CDR3 nucleotides read TGTGCCAGCAGCGTACTAGGGACTAGCACAGATACGCAGTATTTT. Translating gives CASSVLGTSTDTQYF.

The rearrangement links TRBV7-7 to TRBJ2-3; a weak D match, TRBD1 (5 bases). Germline lookup yields CDR1 SSHAT and CDR2 FNYEAQ (reference sequence). Trimming left V 0 bases short and J 1 base short, with 11 bases between. The CDR3 runs to 16 residues. As DNA, the CDR3 is TGTGCCAGCAGCTTAGCCCCGACAGCCGGCACAGATACGCAGTATTTT. Translating it yields CASSLAPTAGTDTQYF.

This sequence joins TRBV20-1 and TRBJ1-4, with D unclear. CDR3 length: 11 residues. Germline V lookup: CDR1 DFQATT, CDR2 SNEGSKA (reference sequence). Trimming stripped 0 bases from V and 7 bases from J, with 3 bases between. The CDR3 nucleotides are TGCAGTGCTAGAGATCGTGAAAAACTGTTTTTT. Protein: CSARDREKLFF.

V usage is TRBV18 and J usage is TRBJ2-1, with 9 bases lining up with TRBD1. Trimming at V came to 0 bases and at J to 3 bases, leaving 3 bases not matched to a gene. In germline, CDR1 is KGHSH, CDR2 LQKENI. CDR3 size: 16 residues. The CDR3 here is CASSPPDRGVYNEQFF. CDR3 bases: TGTGCCAGCTCACCACCCGACAGGGGGGTCTACAATGAGCAGTTCTTC.

The sample holds one count of this clone. The rearrangement uses TRBV30 and TRBJ2-3; the D is unclear. V lost 1 base and J lost 2, with 10 bases in between. In germline, CDR1 is GTSNPN, CDR2 SVGIG (reference sequence). The CDR3 contains 14 residues. CDR3 residues: CAWSDRSDTDTQYF. The CDR3 DNA reads as TGTGCCTGGAGTGATAGGTCGGACACAGATACGCAGTATTTT.

This chain links TRBV13 with TRBJ2-3, with 8 nucleotides matching TRBD2. The CDR3 is 15 residues long. The J segment lost 5 bases and the V segment lost 3 bases, leaving 7 bases of the junction unmatched. Per the germline V gene, CDR1 is PRHDT and CDR2 is FYEKMQ (reference sequence). CDR3 sequence: CASSFSSGLGDTQYF. The CDR3 DNA is TGTGCCAGCAGCTTCTCTAGCGGGTTAGGAGATACGCAGTATTTT.

This clone was recorded a few times. The chain couples TRBV5-6 to TRBJ1-6; 11 bases are a match to TRBD1. Trimming removed 3 bases from V and 8 bases from J; junction bases left unmatched: 1. The CDR3 covers 14 residues. Germline V lookup: CDR1 SGHDT, CDR2 YYEEEE. The CDR3, as DNA: TGTGCCAGCAGCTGGGACAGGGGGGATTCACCCCTCCACTTT. It yields the protein CASSWDRGDSPLHF.

The rearrangement joins TRBV4-3 to TRBJ2-7, with a possible D match to TRBD2 (5 bases). V gave up 0 bases and J gave up 2 bases, with 11 bases separating them. The CDR3 extends over 15 amino acids. Germline CDR1 LGHNA, CDR2 YSLEER. The DNA of the CDR3 is TGCGCCAGCAGCCAAGAATCGGGGTTCACCTACGAGCAGTACTTC. It encodes CASSQESGFTYEQYF.

The CDR3 DNA follows: TGTGCCAGCAGCCCGGGAGGATCTGGTAATGAAAAACTGTTTTTT. Amino acid sequence: CASSPGGSGNEKLFF. The rearrangement uses TRBV5-4 and TRBJ1-4; D gene ambiguous. The CDR3 has 15 amino acids. V lost 4 bases to trimming and J lost 4 bases, with 14 bases between them. Per germline, CDR1 SGHNT and CDR2 YYREEE (reference sequence). The variable domain in full, completed from reference TRBV5-4 and TRBJ1-4, reads ETGVTQSPTHLIKTRGQQVTLRCSSQSGHNTVSWYQQALGQGPQFIFQYYREEENGRGNFPPRFSGLQFPNYSSELNVNALELDDSALYLCASSPGGSGNEKLFFGSGTQLSVL.

This clone has a single count. The chain links TRBV19 to TRBJ2-4; 13 bases fit TRBD2. The junction had 8 bases not matched to a gene; V was cut back by 5 bases and J by 1 base. Germline-derived CDR1 and CDR2 are LNHDA and SQIVND (reference sequence). The CDR3 is made up of 18 amino acids. In DNA, the CDR3 is TGTGCCAGTAGTCCCCGGACTAGCGGGGGTATGGCCAAAAACATTCAGTACTTC. This gives the protein CASSPRTSGGMAKNIQYF.

The rearrangement uses TRBV27 and TRBJ1-1; 9 bases are shared with TRBD1. CDR1 and CDR2 from the germline V gene are MNHEY and SMNVEV (reference sequence). The CDR3 length is 15 residues. V trimming: 0 bases; J trimming: 5 bases; junction bases outside the gene matches: 4. The DNA of the CDR3 is TGTGCCAGCAGTTTATCGCTGACAGGGGGTACTGAAGCTTTCTTT. Amino acid sequence: CASSLSLTGGTEAFF.

This chain joins TRBV6-5 and TRBJ2-3; D is perhaps TRBD1 or TRBD2 (5 bases each). In germline, CDR1 is MNHEY, CDR2 SVGAGI. This CDR3 is 14 amino acids long. Trimming removed 8 bases from V and 2 bases from J, with 14 bases in between. CDR3 DNA sequence: TGTGCCAGCTCGGGACGGATCTACACAGATACGCAGTATTTT. This translates into CASSGRIYTDTQYF.

V and J are TRBV13 and TRBJ1-4; D uncertain. Germline CDR1 is PRHDT and CDR2 is FYEKMQ (reference sequence). The germline V and J ends were trimmed by 5 bases and 2 bases, with 9 bases remaining between them. The CDR3 contains 14 residues. Here the CDR3 reads CASSRSRTNEKLFF. In DNA form, the CDR3 reads TGTGCCAGCAGCCGTAGTAGGACTAATGAAAAACTGTTTTTT.

This clone was seen just once. The junction departs from germline at one end; a sequencing error may be responsible. The rearrangement uses TRBV4-3 and TRBJ1-2; D may be TRBD1 (6 bases). Germline V CDR1 and CDR2: LGHNA, YSLEER. The length of the CDR3 is 17 residues. The chain's CDR3 is CASSPGRGGPDWYDYTF. The CDR3 nucleotides read TGCGCCAGCAGCCCTGGGAGAGGGGGTCCCGACTGGTATGACTACACCTTC.

The genes are TRBV7-8 and TRBJ2-1; the match to TRBD2 covers 8 bases. Germline CDR1 and CDR2: SGHVS and FQNEAQ. J gave up 5 bases and V 3 bases, and 6 bases lay outside the gene matches. CDR3 length: 15 amino acids. For the CDR3, the DNA is TGTGCCAGCAGCTTGAGTAGCGGGGTGAACAATGAGCAGTTCTTC. Protein product: CASSLSSGVNNEQFF. Full variable domain (outside the CDR3, taken from reference TRBV7-8 and TRBJ2-1): GAGVSQSPRYKVAKRGQDVALRCDPISGHVSLFWYQQALGQGPEFLTYFQNEAQLDKSGLPSDRFFAERPEGSVSTLKIQRTQQEDSAVYLCASSLSSGVNNEQFFGPGTRLTVL.

The chain joins TRBV5-4 to TRBJ2-6; TRBD2 might be the D (5 bases). The CDR3 runs to 16 residues. Trimming left V 7 bases short and J 2 bases short, with 16 bases between. Germline V gene data show CDR1 as SGHNT and CDR2 as YYREEE (reference sequence). The CDR3 nucleotides are TGTGCCAGCGCCTTGGACTCTCTCCCTGGGGCCAACGTCCTGACTTTC. The encoded protein is CASALDSLPGANVLTF.

The chain carries TRBV11-3 and TRBJ1-1; D gene uncertain. Between the trimmed V and J ends, which lost 3 bases and 4 bases, there was a span of 9 bases. Germline V CDR1 and CDR2: SGHNT, YENEEA. CDR3 length equals 13 residues. The CDR3 sequence: CASSFGESTEAFF. The CDR3 nucleotides are TGTGCCAGCAGCTTTGGGGAAAGCACTGAAGCTTTCTTT.

V and J are TRBV2 and TRBJ1-2, with D hard to call. CDR3 length equals 14 residues. CDR1 is SNHLY, CDR2 FYNNEI, per germline. Between the trimmed V and J ends, which lost 9 bases and 0 bases, there was a span of 14 bases. The CDR3 nucleotides read TGTGCCAGGCAAGCGAGAGGCTCTAACTATGGCTACACCTTC. Protein product: CARQARGSNYGYTF. The full variable domain, with the rest looked up from reference TRBV2 and TRBJ1-2, is EPEVTQTPSHQVTQMGQEVILRCVPISNHLYFYWYRQILGQKVEFLVSFYNNEISEKSEIFDDQFSVERPDGSNFTLKIRSTKLEDSAMYFCARQARGSNYGYTFGSGTRLTVV.

This clone showed up just once. The genes are TRBV9 and TRBJ2-3, with 9 bases aligning to TRBD2. With 4 bases clipped from V and 2 bases from J, the junction kept 8 bases outside the gene matches. Germline V gene sequence: CDR1 SGDLS, CDR2 YYNGEE. The CDR3 sequence is 16 residues long. CDR3: CASSHPAGGATDTQYF. For the CDR3, the DNA is TGTGCCAGCAGCCACCCGGCGGGGGGGGCCACAGATACGCAGTATTTT.